This section outlines one T cell receptor beta chain sequence together with its context. Total RNA was extracted at no less than 5.5 micrograms per sample. A second PCR, run for about 6 to 12 cycles, used a sample-barcoded 5' primer plus a J-beta primer mix. The study obtained at least 2.5 million CDR3-containing paired-end reads from every sample. TCRdb passed the 5' RACE reads through MiXCR, listing each CDR3 protein once. The sample comprises about 1,400,000 distinct CDR3 sequences, 35% to 45% of which are singletons, and 7.9% rests with the top ten. This sample stems from a study of blood T cells in healthy people across ages. Sequencing was performed on blood. The clonotype comes from a young woman in good health.

CDR3 coding DNA: TGCGCCAGCAGCGTTCAACTGGACAGTTCCTACGAGCAGTACTTC. It codes for CASSVQLDSSYEQYF. The chain carries TRBV5-1 and TRBJ2-7, with a weak D call TRBD1 (6 bases). The V end was cut by 4 bases, the J end by 1 base, with 15 bases between. Germline assignment: CDR1 SGHRS and CDR2 YFSETQ. The CDR3 runs 15 residues.